A few counts support the clone carrying this T cell receptor beta chain. After removal of 7 bases from V and 0 bases from J, the junction contained 10 bases not matched to a gene. The CDR3 is made up of 17 amino acids. Germline CDR1 reads LNHDA; CDR2 reads SQIVND (reference sequence). This record belongs to a study of glioma-infiltrating T cells. Using RNA template, CDR3s of TCR alpha and beta were amplified with iRepertoire arm-PCR. One entry per CDR3 protein results from TCRdb running MiXCR on the multiplex PCR reads. The table shows about 110,000 distinct CDR3 sequences, with under 30% occurring only once.

The sequenced material came from glioma tissue, nonneoplastic brain tissue, or PBMCs (not recorded which). This rearrangement joins TRBV19 to TRBJ2-2; TRBD2 matches at 8 bases. The sequence was obtained from a human donor with low-grade glioma or glioblastoma, undergoing nonglioma brain surgery, or in good health (not recorded which). The chain's CDR3 is CASMDGGRSANTGELFF. In nucleotides, the CDR3 is TGTGCCAGTATGGATGGCGGGAGGAGTGCGAACACCGGGGAGCTGTTTTTT.